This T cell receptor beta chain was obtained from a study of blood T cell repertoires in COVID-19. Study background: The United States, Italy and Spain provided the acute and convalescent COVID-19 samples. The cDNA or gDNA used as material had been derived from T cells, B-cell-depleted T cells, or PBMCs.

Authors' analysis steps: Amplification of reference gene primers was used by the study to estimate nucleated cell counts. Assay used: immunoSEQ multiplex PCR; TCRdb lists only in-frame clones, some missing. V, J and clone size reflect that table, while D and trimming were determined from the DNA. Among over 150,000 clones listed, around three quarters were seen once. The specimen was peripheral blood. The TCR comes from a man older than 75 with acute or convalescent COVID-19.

The CDR3 loop reads CASRVPSGETQYF. In nucleotides, the CDR3 is TGTGCCAGTAGAGTGCCCTCGGGAGAGACCCAGTACTTC. This chain links TRBV19 with TRBJ2-5; D is undetermined. CDR1 and CDR2 (germline): LNHDA, SQIVND (reference sequence). Trimming removed 6 bases from V and 4 bases from J, with 12 bases in between. The CDR3 consists of 13 residues.